Listed below are T cell receptor beta chains from one sample, sequenced in a study of read filtering for tumor transcriptome and immune sequencing. TCRdb re-called the reads through MiXCR, storing one row per CDR3 protein. Here the sample spans fewer than 100,000 distinct CDR3 sequences, approximately 13% being singletons. Sequencing used a population of CD138-negative cells sorted from bone marrow. These receptors were taken from a donor aged 40 or over with multiple myeloma. The CDR3 runs from the conserved cysteine through the conserved F or W.

>TRBJ1-3|TRBV4-1
CASSQEGQGRNTIYF
>TRBJ2-5|TRBV29-1
CSVALTSFGETQYF
>TRBJ1-1|TRBV29-1
CSANVQGGTEAFF
>TRBJ2-1|TRBV7-2
CASSQGTSGSRNEQFF
>TRBJ2-7|TRBV20-1
CSASKTSGSLNQGEQYF
>TRBJ1-1|TRBV12-3/TRBV12-4
CASSLEVGYTEAFF
>TRBJ2-1|TRBV7-2
CASSLETAKRFF
>TRBJ1-1|TRBV20-1
CSATGKGTEAFF
>TRBJ1-5|TRBV30
CACTDRDSQPQHF
>TRBJ1-5|TRBV19
CASMVRADQPQHF
>TRBJ1-5|TRBV28
CASSSLLRPQHF
>TRBJ2-1|TRBV5-1
CASSLAAANEQFF
>TRBJ1-1|TRBV29-1
CSVPYRGSWGTEAFF
>TRBJ1-1|TRBV2
CASKRGTGVTEAFF
>TRBJ2-5|TRBV20-1
CSARDRRQGRLTQYF
>TRBJ1-5|TRBV10-3
CANSDGGDRQPQHF
>TRBJ1-3|TRBV28
CASSTGQGVLIYF
>TRBJ2-5|TRBV4-1
CASSLGSSGQLETQYF
>TRBJ2-1|TRBV20-1
CSASGQSSYNEQFF
>TRBJ2-7|TRBV29-1
CSVSRTEGQYF
>TRBJ1-2|TRBV5-1
CASRIDREAGYTF
>TRBJ2-1|TRBV29-1
CSVEDYGQEQFF
>TRBJ2-7|TRBV7-9
CASSSNEGQGVYF
>TRBJ2-1|TRBV12-3/TRBV12-4
CASGLEVAGGNEQFF
>TRBJ1-1|TRBV6-5
CASSYSRSGNTEAFF
>TRBJ2-5|TRBV7-9
CASSFGEQGEETQYF